The present TCR beta chain was sequenced within a study of cytomegalovirus exposure and HLA in healthy donors. PCR was performed using 60 Vbeta and 13 Jbeta primers. Data came from immunoSEQ multiplex PCR; TCRdb stores just in-frame clones and leaves some out. The data contain 100,000 to 120,000 clones, around 84% of them singletons. Trimming stripped 1 base from V and 3 bases from J, with 7 bases between. Germline CDR1 reads LGHNA; CDR2 reads YNFKEQ. This CDR3 region has 14 residues. The chain combines TRBV4-2 with TRBJ1-5; no clear D gene. The sequenced sample consisted of PBMCs. The source of this sequence is a man younger than 40 in good health and CMV-seronegative. The CDR3 DNA is TGTGCCAGCAGCCAAGGGCCCACCAATCAGCCCCAGCATTTT. Residues: CASSQGPTNQPQHF.